The 24 T cell receptor beta chains below were found in one sample sequenced in a study of tumor and adjacent non-tumor tissue in lung cancer listed by TCRdb under 2018. To prepare the library, multiplex PCR was applied. Sequenced on an Illumina HiSeq 2500. TCRbeta libraries were constructed through three rounds of nested PCR with primers (Table S4) according to protocols adapted from ARM-PCR. Clones were called with MiXCR by TCRdb after fastp trimmed the public reads at Q25, and only in-frame beta chains were retained. Each entry merges the rows of one CDR3 protein and shows their most common DNA and genes. The sample table holds tens of thousands of distinct CDR3 sequences, of which 67% were seen once. The ten top clones hold roughly 18% of the sample. RNA was isolated from bulk, unsorted tissue, and RNA quality was assessed with a NanoDrop ND-1000 and an Agilent 2100. Input material: lung tumor tissue. These receptors were taken from a man in his sixties with non-small cell lung cancer.

A few counts support this clonotype. CDR3 protein: CASSSTGLARKDTQYF. In DNA form, the CDR3 reads TGTGCCAGCAGTTCTACAGGGCTAGCCCGAAAAGATACGCAGTATTTT. The chain joins TRBV28 to TRBJ2-3; perhaps TRBD1 as D (6 bases). The V and J ends lost 4 bases and 5 bases respectively, with 19 bases between them. Germline CDR1 reads MDHEN; CDR2 reads SYDVKM. The CDR3 is made up of 16 amino acids.

This clonotype has at least ten counts. The genes are TRBV20-1 and TRBJ2-7; tentatively, D is TRBD2 (5 bases). The CDR3 runs 13 residues. Per germline, CDR1 DFQATT and CDR2 SNEGSKA (reference sequence). V lost 6 bases and J lost 0, with 12 bases in between. CDR3 DNA sequence: TGCAGTGCCAGAAGAGGGATCTCCTACGAGCAGTACTTC. It is translated as CSARRGISYEQYF.

As for this clonotype: Since no conserved phenylalanine or tryptophan closes the CDR3, a read error is the likely cause. No DNA is shown, since the ends of the CDR3 on it are uncertain; the CDR3 is the one TCRdb lists. V usage is TRBV6-2 or TRBV6-3 and J usage is TRBJ2-7. The CDR3 is 13 amino acids long, termini counted. Looked up from germline, CDR1 is MNHEY and CDR2 is SVGEGT. The CDR3: CASSRTANYELYL.

This clonotype was observed a few times. The chain links TRBV20-1 to TRBJ2-7, with 8 bases aligning to TRBD1. V lost 6 bases to trimming and J lost 2 bases; unmatched junction nucleotides: 15. This CDR3 region has 16 residues. In germline, CDR1 is DFQATT, CDR2 SNEGSKA (reference sequence). The CDR3 DNA reads TGCAGTGCCAGTCCCGGGACAGGTAGGGGAACCTACGAGCAGTACTTC. It is translated as CSASPGTGRGTYEQYF.

A note on this clonotype: The junction and the germline gene differ at one end; a read error may be behind it. This chain links TRBV20-1 with TRBJ2-3; D call uncertain. The CDR3 length is 14 residues. Germline V gene data show CDR1 as DFQATT and CDR2 as SNEGSKA (reference sequence). This chain's CDR3 is CSAGDAGSDDTQYF. DNA for the CDR3: TGCAGTGCTGGAGATGCAGGCTCGGATGATACCCAGTATTTT.

Of note for this clonotype: A read error may produce the germline difference seen at one junction end. The chain recombines TRBV5-1 with TRBJ1-5; perhaps TRBD1 as D (5 bases). CDR1 and CDR2 (germline): SGHRS, YFSETQ. The CDR3 is 14 residues long. The CDR3 DNA reads as TGCGCCATCAGCTTGGGAGGGGCTCGTCAGTCCCAGCATTTT. As protein: CAISLGGARQSQHF.

This clonotype has a count of ten or more. The chain combines TRBV6-6 with TRBJ2-3, with 9 bases lining up with TRBD1. Germline CDR1 and CDR2: MNHNY and SVGAGI (reference sequence). The CDR3 runs to 15 residues. Losses at the gene ends were 6 bases for V and 4 bases for J; bases not matched to a gene: 8. CDR3 bases: TGTGCCAGCAGCCGTCCCGGGACAGGGTCAGATACGCAGTATTTT. This gives the protein CASSRPGTGSDTQYF.

A remark on this clonotype: A much larger clone differs by one base, so this may be a read error. This chain connects TRBV12-3 or TRBV12-4 to TRBJ1-6, with D tentatively TRBD1 (6 bases). Trimming cost V 6 bases and J 14 bases, with 20 bases left between them. The CDR3 is 14 residues long. The CDR3 loop reads CASRAPGHRRSLHF. Here the CDR3 DNA reads TGTGCCAGCAGAGCGCCGGGACACAGGCGGTCCCTCCACTTT.

This clonotype was detected many times. V usage is TRBV6-5 and J usage is TRBJ2-7, with D perhaps TRBD1 (6 bases). Germline values: CDR1 MNHEY, CDR2 SVGAGI. V was trimmed by 10 bases and J by 2 bases, leaving 21 bases between them. CDR3 length: 15 residues. CDR3 nucleotides: TGTGCCATCAAAAGGACAGCCGACACCACCTACGAGCAGTACTTC. It specifies CAIKRTADTTYEQYF.

Details on this clonotype: Its ends do not fully match the called genes, so a read error is possible. This chain links TRBV29-1 with TRBJ2-5, with D possibly called TRBD1 or TRBD2 (5 bases each). The CDR3 contains 12 residues. CDR1 and CDR2 (germline): SQVTM, ANQGSEA. The CDR3 sequence: CSADKQGETQYF. The CDR3 nucleotides read TGCAGCGCCGACAAGCAGGGAGAGACCCAGTACTTT.

This clonotype has more than one count but fewer than ten. In DNA form, the CDR3 reads TGTGCCAGTAGTACCCGGGGCGGGGGGGCCTACAATGAGCAGTTCTTC. As protein: CASSTRGGGAYNEQFF. This chain joins TRBV19 and TRBJ2-1, with 9 bases identical to TRBD2. This CDR3 spans 16 amino acids. V shed 4 bases and J 2 bases; nucleotides not matched to a gene: 6. CDR1 and CDR2 from the germline V gene are LNHDA and SQIVND (reference sequence). Drawing the rest from reference TRBV19 and TRBJ2-1, the complete variable domain is DGGITQSPKYLFRKEGQNVTLSCEQNLNHDAMYWYRQDPGQGLRLIYYSQIVNDFQKGDIAEGYSVSREKKESFPLTVTSAQKNPTAFYLCASSTRGGGAYNEQFFGPGTRLTVL.

Concerning this clonotype itself: Mismatch with germline at one junction end may stem from a read error. The chain is built from TRBV7-9 and TRBJ2-7; 9 bases align to TRBD1. The CDR3 spans 15 residues. CDR1 and CDR2 from the germline V gene are SEHNR and FQNEAQ (reference sequence). The CDR3 sequence is CTSSLQGARDYEQYF. The CDR3 DNA follows: TGTACCAGCAGTTTACAGGGGGCCCGGGACTACGAGCAGTACTTC.

Many counts were recorded for this clonotype. V and J are TRBV5-1 and TRBJ1-1, with TRBD1 identical over 10 bases. With 2 bases clipped from V and 4 bases from J, the junction kept 2 bases outside the gene matches. Germline CDR1 is SGHRS and CDR2 is YFSETQ. The CDR3 sequence is 14 residues long. The CDR3 reads CASSFWDRGTEAFF. CDR3 bases: TGCGCCAGCAGCTTTTGGGACAGGGGCACTGAAGCTTTCTTT.

On this clonotype: The CDR3 end shows no conserved phenylalanine or tryptophan, and so a read error is likely. The rearrangement uses TRBV29-1 and TRBJ2-6; 10 nucleotides align to TRBD1. Losses at the gene ends were 5 bases for V and 2 bases for J; bases not matched to a gene: 6. This CDR3 has 16 amino acids. CDR1 and CDR2 (germline): SQVTM, ANQGSEA. The CDR3 loop reads CSVLLGQGTGANVLTL. CDR3 nucleotide sequence: TGCAGCGTTCTACTGGGACAGGGGACTGGGGCCAACGTCCTGACTCTC.

This clonotype was counted many times. Mismatch with germline at one junction end may stem from a read error. The chain has TRBV29-1 and TRBJ2-1, with D possibly matching TRBD2 (5 bases). CDR3 size: 12 residues. Germline CDR1 reads SQVTM; CDR2 reads ANQGSEA. This CDR3 is CSVDEGGDEQLF. CDR3 in DNA: TGCAGCGTTGACGAGGGTGGGGATGAGCAGCTCTTC.

Regarding this clonotype: Relative to the germline gene, one junction end is altered; a read error may explain this. The CDR3 DNA reads TGTGCCAGCAGCTACCTCCGGCGGGAGCCCGGCGAGCTGTTTTTT. Protein: CASSYLRREPGELFF. The V and J genes are TRBV6-5 and TRBJ2-2, with TRBD2 matching over 7 bases. The CDR3 extends over 15 amino acids. Germline V lookup: CDR1 MNHEY, CDR2 SVGAGI.

In this sample, this clonotype turned up once. The conserved phenylalanine or tryptophan is not found at the CDR3 terminus, so this likely reflects a read error. This chain links TRBV28 with TRBJ2-7; 9 bases agree with TRBD2. The CDR3 spans 16 residues. CDR1 and CDR2 from the germline V gene are MDHEN and SYDVKM. CDR3 region: CASRSHLAGRTYEQYL. In DNA, the CDR3 is TGTGCCAGCAGATCACACCTAGCGGGAAGGACCTATGAGCAGTACTTG.

About this clonotype: A clone one base away is much larger, so this may be a read error. The rearrangement links TRBV20-1 to TRBJ1-1; D is undetermined. Germline values: CDR1 DFQATT, CDR2 SNEGSKA (reference sequence). The CDR3 sequence is 14 residues long. The CDR3 loop reads CNARGLTVNTEAFF. CDR3 coding DNA: TGCAATGCTAGAGGCCTTACAGTGAACACTGAAGCTTTCTTT.

The chain employs TRBV12-3 or TRBV12-4 and TRBJ2-3; 8 nucleotides match TRBD2. The CDR3 loop spans 17 amino acids. V gave up 7 bases and J gave up 4 bases; unmatched junction bases: 16. The CDR3 loop is CASNYGTLVTSADTQYF. The CDR3 DNA sequence: TGTGCCAGCAATTACGGGACTCTTGTGACTAGCGCAGATACGCAGTATTTT.

Points on this clonotype: An end of the junction differs from the germline gene, which may be a read error. The V call is TRBV4-1, the J call TRBJ2-3; D might be TRBD2 (6 bases). Germline CDR1 MGHRA, CDR2 YSYEKL. The CDR3 totals 13 residues. The CDR3 is CASSPTSTDAQYF. The CDR3 DNA reads as TGCGCCAGCAGCCCCACTAGCACAGATGCGCAGTATTTT.

A word on this clonotype: The CDR3 ends on some other residue instead of the conserved phenylalanine or tryptophan, so this is likely a read error. This chain links TRBV7-9 with TRBJ1-5; unclear D gene. V lost 5 bases and J lost 7, with 9 bases in between. The CDR3 has 12 residues. CDR1 is SEHNR, CDR2 FQNEAQ, per germline (reference sequence). The CDR3 loop reads CASSTLGQPQHS. In DNA form, the CDR3 reads TGTGCCAGCAGCACCCTAGGGCAGCCCCAGCATTCT.

In the case of this clonotype: A junction boundary mismatches the germline segment, possibly from a read error. The chain employs TRBV12-3 or TRBV12-4 and TRBJ1-6; D might be TRBD1 (5 bases). This CDR3 contains 15 residues. CDR3 region: CASSFQGANRASLHF. CDR3 nucleotides: TGTGCTAGCAGTTTCCAGGGAGCGAATCGGGCGTCCCTCCACTTT.

This chain connects TRBV11-1 to TRBJ2-1; the D gene is possibly TRBD2 (6 bases). The CDR3 is made up of 14 amino acids. Germline CDR1 reads SGHAT; CDR2 reads FQDESV (reference sequence). CDR3 in DNA: TGTGTCAGTAGCTTCGTCGGGAGACAGTATGAGCAGTTCTTC. It specifies CVSSFVGRQYEQFF.

Regarding this clonotype: A much larger clone lies one base from this, so it may be a read error. The chain is built from TRBV7-9 and TRBJ2-1; D unclear. CDR3 size: 11 residues. Germline loops: CDR1 SEHNR, CDR2 FQNEAQ (reference sequence). DNA for the CDR3: TGTGCCAGCAGCTTTAACAATGGGCAGTTCTTC. Residues: CASSFNNGQFF.